The 8 T cell receptor beta chains below were found in one sample sequenced in a study of T cell responses to AZD1222 COVID-19 vaccine. Sequencing used immunoSEQ multiplex PCR; TCRdb keeps in-frame clones, though not all of them. The repertoire consists of some 130,000 clones, with about nine tenths occurring once and the leading ten covering 6.3%. The source was peripheral blood, collected on day 0 of AZD1222 vaccination. These receptors came from an adult in good health.

This clone came up a few times. The gene calls are TRBV6-5 and TRBJ1-6; the match to TRBD1 covers 9 bases. The CDR3 contains 16 residues. V shed 2 bases, J shed 10 bases, and the junction held 9 bases outside the gene matches. Germline loops: CDR1 MNHEY, CDR2 SVGAGI. CDR3 in amino acids: CASSYPTTGGRSPLHF. The CDR3 DNA reads TGTGCCAGCAGTTACCCCACCACAGGGGGCCGGTCACCCCTCCACTTT.

The chain is built from TRBV5-1 and TRBJ1-2; D is perhaps TRBD1 (6 bases). V lost 0 bases and J 6 bases, leaving 12 bases between the germline ends. Germline CDR1 SGHRS, CDR2 YFSETQ. The CDR3 runs to 14 residues. The CDR3 loop is CASSLALPGDGYTF. In DNA form, the CDR3 reads TGCGCCAGCAGCTTGGCCCTCCCAGGGGATGGCTACACCTTC.

This chain joins TRBV4-3 and TRBJ2-1; D may be TRBD1 (6 bases). Looked up from germline, CDR1 is LGHNA and CDR2 is YSLEER. The CDR3 extends over 18 amino acids. V gave up 1 base and J gave up 0 bases, with 16 bases separating them. The CDR3 here is CASSQGTAQLSSYNEQFF. The CDR3 DNA reads TGCGCCAGCAGCCAAGGGACAGCCCAATTGAGCTCCTACAATGAGCAGTTCTTC.

The chain recombines TRBV14 with TRBJ1-1; 8 bases fit TRBD1. V dropped 2 bases and J dropped 5; count of bases not matched to a gene: 1. The CDR3 is 13 amino acids. Per germline, CDR1 SGHDN and CDR2 FVKESK. The CDR3, as DNA: TGTGCCAGCAGCCAAAGGGACAGGACTGAAGCTTTCTTT. It specifies CASSQRDRTEAFF.

The chain combines TRBV27 with TRBJ1-1; possibly TRBD1 for D (5 bases). Germline values: CDR1 MNHEY, CDR2 SMNVEV (reference sequence). Trimming shortened V by 5 bases and J by 0 bases, and 13 bases separated the two germline ends. The CDR3 is 15 residues long. CDR3 sequence: CASSPIDSLNTEAFF. Here the CDR3 DNA reads TGTGCCAGCAGTCCCATCGACAGTCTGAACACTGAAGCTTTCTTT.

The CDR3 DNA reads TGTGCCAGCAGCCCAGCCTCAAGAAATGAAAAACTGTTTTTT. Its translation: CASSPASRNEKLFF. The chain recombines TRBV5-4 with TRBJ1-4; D remains unclear. Germline V gives CDR1 SGHNT, CDR2 YYREEE (reference sequence). This CDR3 comprises 14 residues. With 4 bases removed from V and 5 bases from J, the gap between germline ends came to 12 bases.

The chain is built from TRBV4-3 and TRBJ1-1; D gene uncertain. Germline V CDR1 and CDR2: LGHNA, YSLEER. The V end lost 4 bases, the J end lost 5 bases, and 20 bases lay between the germline ends. The CDR3 runs 16 residues. CDR3 coding DNA: TGCGCCAGCAGCCGCACGCTACAGAGGATAGGTACTGAAGCTTTCTTT. Protein: CASSRTLQRIGTEAFF.

CDR3 in amino acids: CASSWAGGADEKLFF. The CDR3 DNA follows: TGCGCCAGCAGCTGGGCTGGGGGGGCGGATGAAAAACTGTTTTTT. The chain is built from TRBV5-1 and TRBJ1-4, with a tentative D call TRBD1 (6 bases). The germline V and J ends were trimmed by 3 bases and 6 bases, with 15 bases remaining between them. Looked up from germline, CDR1 is SGHRS and CDR2 is YFSETQ. The length of the CDR3 is 15 residues.